This T cell receptor beta chain was captured in a study of blood T cell repertoires in COVID-19. The CDR3 spans 14 residues. J was trimmed by 6 bases and V by 6 bases; bases with no gene match: 7. Germline CDR1 ENHRY, CDR2 SYGVKD. TCRdb's table, derived via immunoSEQ multiplex PCR, lists solely in-frame clones and lacks some. The table includes some 41,000 clones, 90% to 95% detected once. This clone was detected once. The sample consisted of peripheral blood. The chain has TRBV10-3 and TRBJ2-7; 11 nucleotides align to TRBD2. The clonotype was recovered from a human donor in a cohort sampled during active COVID-19. The CDR3 here is CAISGLAGDSEQYF. Written as DNA, the CDR3 is TGTGCCATCAGCGGACTAGCGGGTGATAGCGAGCAGTACTTC.